This passage covers 5 T cell receptor beta chains from one sample sequenced in a study of blood T cell repertoires in COVID-19. Repertoires were generated with immunoSEQ multiplex PCR, while TCRdb's copy carries only in-frame clones and drops some. The sample lists roughly 350,000 clones, around 86% occurring once. Input material: peripheral blood. The receptors come from a woman between 50 and 59 years old with COVID-19, enrolled during active disease.

J is TRBJ2-7 and V is TRBV27, with 10 bases matching TRBD1. Trimming took 2 bases from V and 2 from J; bases not matched to a gene: 9. Germline V lookup: CDR1 MNHEY, CDR2 SMNVEV (reference sequence). CDR3 length: 17 amino acids. The CDR3 region has the DNA TGTGCCAGCAGTTTAGGGTGGGGACAGGGGTATACCTACGAGCAGTACTTC. Translating gives CASSLGWGQGYTYEQYF.

The rearrangement joins TRBV5-1 to TRBJ2-1, with TRBD2 identical over 11 bases. This CDR3 is 15 amino acids long. Germline-derived CDR1 and CDR2 are SGHRS and YFSETQ. V lost 2 bases to trimming and J lost 7 bases; unmatched junction nucleotides: 5. This CDR3 reads CASSFLAGGRNEQFF. CDR3 bases: TGCGCCAGCAGCTTCCTAGCGGGAGGTCGAAATGAGCAGTTCTTC. Combining the CDR3 with reference TRBV5-1 and TRBJ2-1 gives the whole variable domain KAGVTQTPRYLIKTRGQQVTLSCSPISGHRSVSWYQQTPGQGLQFLFEYFSETQRNKGNFPGRFSGRQFSNSRSEMNVSTLELGDSALYLCASSFLAGGRNEQFFGPGTRLTVL.

The chain recombines TRBV6-5 with TRBJ1-6; no firm D call. The germline gives CDR1 MNHEY, CDR2 SVGAGI. Trimming removed 2 bases at V and 7 bases at J, with 9 bases between. The CDR3 loop spans 14 amino acids. The CDR3 here is CASSYGQANSPLHF. The DNA of the CDR3 is TGTGCCAGCAGTTACGGGCAGGCGAATTCACCCCTCCACTTT.

The chain is built from TRBV24-1 and TRBJ2-1; 10 bases map to TRBD2. CDR1 and CDR2 from the germline V gene are KGHDR and SFDVKD. V dropped 0 bases and J dropped 9; count of bases not matched to a gene: 10. This CDR3 is built from 17 residues. The CDR3 loop reads CATSDLNLAGERSEQFF. The CDR3, as DNA: TGTGCCACCAGTGATTTGAATCTAGCGGGAGAAAGGAGTGAGCAGTTCTTC.

Comments on this clone: This specimen includes other DNA sequences encoding the same CDR3. V and J are TRBV3-1 (or the pseudogene TRBV3-2) and TRBJ1-3, with D perhaps TRBD1 (5 bases). The germline V and J ends were trimmed by 6 bases and 1 base, with 7 bases remaining between them. Germline V gene lookup returns CDR1 LGHDT and CDR2 YNNKEL (reference sequence). The CDR3 is 13 amino acids. The CDR3 DNA reads as TGTGCCAGCAGTCACAGGTCTGGAAACACCATATATTTT. Amino acid sequence: CASSHRSGNTIYF.